The entry below describes one T cell receptor beta chain. The data belong to a study of patients and donors after allogeneic stem cell transplantation. The CDR3 has 17 residues. V lost 1 base and J lost 4, with 19 bases in between. CDR1 is SGHTA, CDR2 FQGNSA, per germline. TCRdb reanalysed the RT-PCR reads using MiXCR and keeps one entry per CDR3 protein. In the table there are about 960,000 distinct CDR3 sequences, more than 15% of which are singletons. The rearrangement uses TRBV7-2 and TRBJ1-1, with D tentatively TRBD1 (6 bases). The specimen sequenced was blood, either unsorted or a sorted T cell fraction (not recorded which). The receptor comes from a human donor who was either an allogeneic HSCT recipient or a stem cell or donor lymphocyte infusion donor (not recorded which). It is not recorded whose cells these are; they may come from a transplant donor. The CDR3 here is CASSLVPGGGRVTEAFF. For the CDR3, the DNA is TGTGCCAGCAGCTTAGTACCCGGGGGCGGGAGGGTCACTGAAGCTTTCTTT.